The 23 T cell receptor beta chains below all came from one sample that was sequenced in a study of T cell changes during pregnancy in multiple sclerosis. The method was immunoSEQ multiplex PCR; TCRdb's version includes in-frame clones alone and lacks a portion of them. This table holds over 60,000 clones, roughly 91% found once. The sample was peripheral blood, taken in the third trimester of pregnancy. These receptors originate from a female donor in good health, enrolled as a control in a pregnancy study.

The chain combines TRBV7-8 with TRBJ1-1; D might be TRBD1 (5 bases). V was cut by 0 bases and J by 10 bases, with 18 bases left in between. The CDR3 spans 15 residues. Germline V gene sequence: CDR1 SGHVS, CDR2 FQNEAQ. This chain's CDR3 is CASSLAGRAPLGAFF. Here the CDR3 DNA reads TGTGCCAGCAGCTTAGCTGGCAGGGCCCCTTTGGGAGCTTTCTTT.

The genes are TRBV4-1 and TRBJ1-1; perhaps TRBD1 as D (6 bases). V dropped 0 bases and J dropped 4 bases, with 18 bases sitting between them. The CDR3 runs 17 residues. Germline-derived CDR1 and CDR2 are MGHRA and YSYEKL. The chain's CDR3 is CASSQEGGPLRGTEAFF. DNA of the CDR3: TGCGCCAGCAGCCAAGAGGGTGGCCCTCTCAGGGGCACTGAAGCTTTCTTT.

V gene TRBV18 combines with J gene TRBJ1-1; 9 bases fit TRBD1. After removal of 2 bases from V and 0 bases from J, the junction contained 4 bases not matched to a gene. The germline V gene encodes CDR1 KGHSH and CDR2 LQKENI. This CDR3 has 16 amino acids. The CDR3 is CASSPTGQGVNTEAFF. In DNA form, the CDR3 reads TGTGCCAGCTCACCAACGGGACAGGGTGTGAACACTGAAGCTTTCTTT.

The chain uses TRBV16 and TRBJ1-5; TRBD1 is a possible D gene (5 bases). The V end was cut by 4 bases, the J end by 5 bases, with 15 bases between. The CDR3 is 15 amino acids. Germline V gene sequence: CDR1 KGHSY, CDR2 FQNENV. The CDR3 DNA sequence: TGTGCCAGCAGCCGCCAAACGGGAGGGGATCAGCCCCAGCATTTT. Encoded protein: CASSRQTGGDQPQHF. Full variable domain (rest looked up from reference TRBV16 and TRBJ1-5): GEEVAQTPKHLVRGEGQKAKLYCAPIKGHSYVFWYQQVLKNEFKFLISFQNENVFDETGMPKERFSAKCLPNSPCSLEIQATKLEDSAVYFCASSRQTGGDQPQHFGDGTRLSIL.

This chain uses TRBV10-3 with TRBJ2-3; D may be TRBD2 (5 bases). Trimming stripped 6 bases from V and 0 bases from J, with 10 bases between. The CDR3 loop spans 14 amino acids. Germline V gives CDR1 ENHRY, CDR2 SYGVKD. In DNA form, the CDR3 reads TGTGCCATCAGGCGGGCCTCTAGCACAGATACGCAGTATTTT. Its translation: CAIRRASSTDTQYF.

The chain has TRBV5-6 and TRBJ1-4; TRBD1 agrees at 7 bases. The V gene end was trimmed by 4 bases and the J gene end by 4 bases; junction bases not matched to a gene: 7. The length of the CDR3 is 15 residues. Germline lookup yields CDR1 SGHDT and CDR2 YYEEEE. The CDR3 loop reads CASSQGTAYNEKLFF. CDR3 sequence (DNA): TGTGCCAGCAGCCAGGGGACAGCATATAATGAAAAACTGTTTTTT.

V gene TRBV28 combines with J gene TRBJ1-4; TRBD1 matches at 9 bases. The germline gives CDR1 MDHEN, CDR2 SYDVKM. CDR3 length equals 16 residues. V gave up 4 bases and J gave up 8 bases; unmatched junction bases: 11. The CDR3, as DNA: TGTGCCAGCAGTTCCTCGGGGACAGGGATAAGAGAAAAACTGTTTTTT. Amino acids: CASSSSGTGIREKLFF.

The chain recombines TRBV7-2 with TRBJ1-1; unclear D gene. The CDR3 contains 12 residues. Trimming left V 2 bases short and J 2 bases short, with 3 bases between. Looked up from germline, CDR1 is SGHTA and CDR2 is FQGNSA. CDR3 in amino acids: CASSLSNTEAFF. DNA of the CDR3: TGTGCCAGCAGCTTATCAAACACTGAAGCTTTCTTT.

The chain couples TRBV11-2 to TRBJ1-2, with TRBD1 matching over 8 bases. With V trimmed by 1 base and J by 1 base, 2 bases remained unmatched. CDR3 length: 15 amino acids. Germline V gives CDR1 SGHAT, CDR2 FQNNGV. The CDR3 region is CASSLARGLNYGYTF. The CDR3 DNA is TGTGCCAGCAGCTTAGCCAGGGGGCTTAACTATGGCTACACCTTC.

J is TRBJ2-5 and V is TRBV28; 10 bases map to TRBD2. V shed 6 bases, J shed 9 bases, and the junction held 10 bases outside the gene matches. The CDR3 length is 14 residues. The germline V gene has CDR1 MDHEN and CDR2 SYDVKM. The CDR3 DNA follows: TGTGCCAGCAGATCGGCTAGCGGGGGAAGGGCCCAGTACTTC. The encoded protein is CASRSASGGRAQYF. The full variable domain, in which reference TRBV28 and TRBJ2-5 provide the parts outside the CDR3, is DVKVTQSSRYLVKRTGEKVFLECVQDMDHENMFWYRQDPGLGLRLIYFSYDVKMKEKGDIPEGYSVSREKKERFSLILESASTNQTSMYLCASRSASGGRAQYFGPGTRLLVL.

This clone was picked up one time. The chain has TRBV5-6 and TRBJ2-7, with a weak D call TRBD1 (5 bases). Trimming took off 2 bases at V and 3 bases at J, with 12 bases between the two ends. The CDR3 is 14 residues long. CDR1 and CDR2 (germline): SGHDT, YYEEEE. The CDR3 DNA reads as TGTGCCAGCAGCTTCGGGTATAGGGGCTACGAGCAGTACTTC. Protein product: CASSFGYRGYEQYF.

This clone was detected a few times. The V gene is TRBV4-3, the J gene TRBJ2-7; 10 bases map to TRBD2. Germline V gene lookup returns CDR1 LGHNA and CDR2 YSLEER. The CDR3 extends over 15 amino acids. The V segment lost 3 bases and the J segment 2 bases; nucleotides outside the gene matches: 4. The CDR3 DNA sequence: TGCGCCAGCAGCCATACAACTAGCGGGGCCTACGAGCAGTACTTC. Translation gives CASSHTTSGAYEQYF.

As for this clone: This CDR3 is also generated by other DNA sequences in the sample. The chain carries TRBV7-2 and TRBJ1-3; D ambiguous. Trimming stripped 1 base from V and 0 bases from J, with 4 bases between. The CDR3 contains 14 residues. Germline assignment: CDR1 SGHTA and CDR2 FQGNSA. In DNA form, the CDR3 reads TGTGCCAGCAGCTTAGGGAGCTCTGGAAACACCATATATTTT. Translating gives CASSLGSSGNTIYF.

This chain uses TRBV6-5 with TRBJ2-2; D is ambiguous. Germline V gene data show CDR1 as MNHEY and CDR2 as SVGAGI. This CDR3 contains 15 residues. V shed 5 bases and J shed 1 base, with 11 bases lying between them. The CDR3 spells CASSPTVLNTGELFF. The CDR3 DNA reads as TGTGCCAGCAGTCCCACAGTCCTGAACACCGGGGAGCTGTTTTTT.

This clone was detected only once. This sequence joins TRBV28 and TRBJ2-1; D unclear. Germline V gives CDR1 MDHEN, CDR2 SYDVKM. This CDR3 comprises 12 residues. The V and J ends lost 3 bases and 12 bases respectively, with 12 bases between them. DNA for the CDR3: TGTGCCAGCAGTTTGAATAGTTTTGGGCAGTTCTTC. This encodes CASSLNSFGQFF.

The gene calls are TRBV9 and TRBJ2-5, with a weak D call TRBD1 (6 bases). With 0 bases removed from V and 5 bases from J, the gap between germline ends came to 14 bases. Germline V gives CDR1 SGDLS, CDR2 YYNGEE. This CDR3 comprises 15 residues. CDR3 nucleotides: TGTGCCAGCAGCGTAGGAGGGGGAGTTGGGGAGACCCAGTACTTC. This translates into CASSVGGGVGETQYF.

The chain carries TRBV27 and TRBJ2-1; TRBD2 matches at 12 bases. The J segment lost 9 bases and the V segment lost 2 bases, leaving 5 bases of the junction unmatched. CDR3 length equals 15 residues. Germline V CDR1 and CDR2: MNHEY, SMNVEV (reference sequence). The chain's CDR3 is CASSLPSGGAGEQFF. Here the CDR3 DNA reads TGTGCCAGCAGTTTACCTAGCGGGGGGGCCGGTGAGCAGTTCTTC.

The V call is TRBV18, the J call TRBJ1-2; weak D call: TRBD1 (5 bases). CDR3 size: 13 residues. CDR1 and CDR2 (germline): KGHSH, LQKENI. With 4 bases removed from V and 12 bases from J, the gap between germline ends came to 18 bases. The CDR3 DNA reads TGTGCCAGCTCACTAGGGGATACACGTAAGAACACCTTC. It codes for CASSLGDTRKNTF.

The V and J genes are TRBV7-9 and TRBJ2-6; 9 nucleotides line up with TRBD1. V lost 5 bases to trimming and J lost 2 bases; unmatched junction nucleotides: 7. CDR1 is SEHNR and CDR2 is FQNEAQ in the germline V gene (reference sequence). The CDR3 extends over 17 amino acids. The chain's CDR3 is CASSPWTGEAGANVLTF. The CDR3 region has the DNA TGTGCCAGCAGCCCCTGGACAGGGGAGGCTGGGGCCAACGTCCTGACTTTC.

J is TRBJ2-1 and V is TRBV19; TRBD2 aligns across 10 bases. This CDR3 region has 16 residues. The germline CDR1 and CDR2 sequences are LNHDA and SQIVND (reference sequence). Trimming at V came to 5 bases and at J to 2 bases, leaving 6 bases not matched to a gene. The CDR3 is CASSAGLADTYNEQFF. In DNA form, the CDR3 reads TGTGCCAGTAGTGCAGGACTAGCGGACACCTACAATGAGCAGTTCTTC.

This clone was recorded once. The chain recombines TRBV30 with TRBJ2-3; 13 bases map to TRBD2. CDR1 GTSNPN and CDR2 SVGIG come from the germline V gene (reference sequence). CDR3 length equals 16 residues. V shed 4 bases and J 6 bases; nucleotides not matched to a gene: 10. The CDR3 loop reads CAWILELAGGRDTQYF. DNA of the CDR3: TGTGCCTGGATTCTTGAACTAGCGGGAGGGAGGGATACGCAGTATTTT.

The J gene is TRBJ2-2, the V gene TRBV7-8, with TRBD2 matching over 14 bases. Germline CDR1 SGHVS, CDR2 FQNEAQ. The CDR3 runs 19 residues. V trimming: 4 bases; J trimming: 7 bases; junction bases outside the gene matches: 14. This CDR3 reads CASSSRRTTSGRASGELFF. CDR3 sequence (DNA): TGTGCCAGCAGCTCTCGTCGCACGACTAGCGGGAGGGCCAGCGGGGAGCTGTTTTTT.

J is TRBJ1-3 and V is TRBV7-2; 9 bases map to TRBD1. J was trimmed by 2 bases and V by 3 bases; bases with no gene match: 11. This CDR3 has 18 amino acids. Germline CDR1 SGHTA, CDR2 FQGNSA. CDR3 sequence (DNA): TGTGCCAGCAGCTTTTCAAATTCGGGACAGGGACCTGGAAACACCATATATTTT. Protein: CASSFSNSGQGPGNTIYF.